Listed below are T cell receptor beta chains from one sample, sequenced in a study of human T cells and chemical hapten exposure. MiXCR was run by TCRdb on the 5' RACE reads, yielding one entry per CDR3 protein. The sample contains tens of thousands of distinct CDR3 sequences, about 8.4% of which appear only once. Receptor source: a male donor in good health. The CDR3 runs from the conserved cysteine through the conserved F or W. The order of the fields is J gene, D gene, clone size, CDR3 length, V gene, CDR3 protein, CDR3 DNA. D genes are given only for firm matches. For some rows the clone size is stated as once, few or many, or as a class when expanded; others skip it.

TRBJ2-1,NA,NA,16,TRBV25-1,CASSGLTGFFYNEQFF,TGTGCCAGCAGTGGCCTTACAGGGTTTTTCTACAATGAGCAGTTCTTC
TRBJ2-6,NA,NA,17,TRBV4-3,CASSQEGGVSGANVLTF,TGCGCCAGCAGCCAAGAGGGGGGTGTCTCTGGGGCCAACGTCCTGACTTTC
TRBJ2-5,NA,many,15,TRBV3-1,CASSQGGPPAETQYF,TGTGCCAGCAGCCAAGGGGGGCCTCCTGCGGAGACCCAGTACTTC
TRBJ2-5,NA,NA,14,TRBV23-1,CASSSWDRQETQYF,TGCGCCAGCAGTTCTTGGGACCGTCAAGAGACCCAGTACTTC
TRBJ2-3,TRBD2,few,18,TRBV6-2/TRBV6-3,CASRSSTSGGPPADTQYF,TGTGCCAGCAGATCCTCTACTAGCGGGGGGCCCCCGGCCGATACGCAGTATTTT
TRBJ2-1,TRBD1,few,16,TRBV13,CASSLGRDRGNNEQFF,TGTGCCAGCAGCTTAGGAAGGGACAGGGGGAACAATGAGCAGTTCTTC
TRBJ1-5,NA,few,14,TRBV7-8,CASSLVGADQPQHF,TGTGCCAGCAGCTTAGTTGGAGCCGATCAGCCCCAGCATTTT
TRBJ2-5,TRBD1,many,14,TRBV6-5,CASSPGQGKETQYF,TGTGCCAGCAGTCCCGGACAGGGGAAAGAGACCCAGTACTTC
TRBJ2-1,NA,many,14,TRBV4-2,CASSPSGTFSEQFF,TGTGCCAGCAGCCCCTCCGGGACTTTTAGCGAGCAGTTCTTC
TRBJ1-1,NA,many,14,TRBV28,CASTIGGSGTEAFF,TGTGCCAGCACCATAGGGGGGTCGGGGACTGAAGCTTTCTTT
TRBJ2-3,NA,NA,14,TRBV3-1,CASSPWVGTDTQYF,TGTGCCAGCAGCCCCTGGGTGGGCACAGATACGCAGTATTTT
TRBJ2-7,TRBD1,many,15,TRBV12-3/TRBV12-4,CASSLAGGNSYEQYF,TGTGCCAGCAGTTTGGCAGGGGGAAACTCCTACGAGCAGTACTTC
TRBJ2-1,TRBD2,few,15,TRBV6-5,CASSSRTSGYNEQFF,TGTGCCAGCAGTTCCCGGACTAGCGGCTACAATGAGCAGTTCTTC
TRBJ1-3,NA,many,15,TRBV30,CAWSVVHSPGNTIYF,TGTGCCTGGAGTGTGGTTCATTCCCCTGGAAACACCATATATTTT
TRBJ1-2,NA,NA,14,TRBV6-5,CASRTEDPRDGDTF,TGTGCCAGCCGCACCGAGGACCCTAGGGATGGCGACACCTTC
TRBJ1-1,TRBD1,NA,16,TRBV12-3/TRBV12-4,CASSLATGQVYTEAFF,TGTGCCAGCAGTTTAGCGACGGGACAGGTCTACACTGAAGCTTTCTTT
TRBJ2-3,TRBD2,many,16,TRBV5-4,CASSSGTSGVTDTQYF,TGTGCCAGCAGCTCGGGGACTAGCGGGGTTACAGATACGCAGTATTTT
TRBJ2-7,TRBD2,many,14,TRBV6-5,CASSYGGRAYEQYF,TGTGCCAGCAGTTACGGGGGGAGGGCCTACGAGCAGTACTTC
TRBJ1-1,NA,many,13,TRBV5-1,CASSATGGTEAFF,TGCGCCAGCAGCGCAACAGGTGGCACTGAAGCTTTCTTT
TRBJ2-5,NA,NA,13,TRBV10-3,CAIRGVLLETQYF,TGTGCCATCAGGGGGGTCCTATTAGAGACCCAGTACTTC
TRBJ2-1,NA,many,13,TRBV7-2,CASSLDRDAEQFF,TGTGCCAGCAGCTTAGATCGGGACGCAGAGCAGTTCTTC
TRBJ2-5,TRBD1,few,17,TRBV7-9,CASSFRRDRGKQETQYF,TGTGCCAGCAGCTTCAGGCGGGACAGGGGTAAACAAGAGACCCAGTACTTC
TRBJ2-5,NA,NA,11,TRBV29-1,CSGGPGKTQYF,TGCAGCGGCGGTCCGGGAAAGACCCAGTACTTC
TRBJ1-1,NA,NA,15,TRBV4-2,CASSQDLKGDTEAFF,TGTGCCAGCAGCCAAGATTTGAAGGGGGACACTGAAGCTTTCTTT
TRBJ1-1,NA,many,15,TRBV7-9,CASSLDEGIYTEAFF,TGTGCCAGCAGCTTAGATGAGGGTATTTACACTGAAGCTTTCTTT
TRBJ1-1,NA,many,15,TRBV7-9,CASSLGRSMNTEAFF,TGTGCCAGCAGCTTAGGCAGGTCCATGAACACTGAAGCTTTCTTT
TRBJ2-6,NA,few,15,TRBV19,CASSQDSSGANVLTF,TGTGCCAGTAGCCAGGACAGCTCTGGGGCCAACGTCCTGACTTTC
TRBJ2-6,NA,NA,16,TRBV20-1,CSASAPGSAGANVLTF,TGCAGTGCTAGTGCCCCAGGGTCGGCAGGGGCCAACGTCCTGACTTTC
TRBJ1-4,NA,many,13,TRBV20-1,CSAMTGHREKLFF,TGCAGTGCTATGACCGGGCATCGTGAAAAACTGTTTTTT